The 20 T cell receptor beta chains below were found in one sample sequenced in a study of cytomegalovirus exposure and HLA in healthy donors. The PCR contained 60 Vbeta and 13 Jbeta primers. The protocol was immunoSEQ multiplex PCR, while the TCRdb copy is restricted to in-frame clones and leaves out a portion. The sample has tens of thousands of clones; 65% to 80% are singletons. The specimen was PBMCs. These receptors all come from a woman in her forties or fifties in good health and CMV-seropositive.

V gene TRBV10-3 combines with J gene TRBJ1-1; D is uncertain. The CDR3 covers 16 residues. Trimming stripped 4 bases from V and 0 bases from J, with 15 bases between. Per germline, CDR1 ENHRY and CDR2 SYGVKD. CDR3 coding DNA: TGTGCCATCAGTGCGAGCGGCGTACCGATGAACACTGAAGCTTTCTTT. It yields the protein CAISASGVPMNTEAFF.

The V gene is TRBV5-4, the J gene TRBJ1-2; D not resolved. CDR1 and CDR2 from the germline V gene are SGHNT and YYREEE (reference sequence). The CDR3 totals 13 residues. Trimming took 0 bases from V and 8 from J, leaving 11 bases between them. For the CDR3, the DNA is TGTGCCAGCAGCTTGGACGGGGTGGGGGGCTACACCTTC. Its protein product is CASSLDGVGGYTF.

V usage is TRBV7-9 and J usage is TRBJ1-1; maybe TRBD1 (6 bases). CDR3 length: 17 amino acids. V gave up 1 base and J gave up 3 bases, with 18 bases separating them. Germline V gene lookup returns CDR1 SEHNR and CDR2 FQNEAQ (reference sequence). The CDR3 is CASSLGGGLGGDTEAFF. The CDR3 DNA follows: TGTGCCAGCAGCTTAGGGGGGGGGCTCGGCGGCGACACTGAAGCTTTCTTT.

This clone was picked up a small number of times. This sequence joins TRBV27 and TRBJ2-1, with 9 bases matching TRBD1. CDR1 and CDR2 (germline): MNHEY, SMNVEV (reference sequence). The length of the CDR3 is 15 residues. The V segment lost 2 bases and the J segment 7 bases; nucleotides outside the gene matches: 6. CDR3 sequence (DNA): TGTGCCAGCAGTTTAAGGGGACAGGGCTATAATGAGCAGTTCTTC. It codes for CASSLRGQGYNEQFF.

This chain links TRBV9 with TRBJ2-4, with a weak D call TRBD1 (5 bases). Trimming took off 0 bases at V and 9 bases at J, with 13 bases between the two ends. Germline V gene data show CDR1 as SGDLS and CDR2 as YYNGEE. This CDR3 has 14 residues. The CDR3 DNA sequence: TGTGCCAGCAGCGTAGAAGCAGGGCTGGGCATTCAGTACTTC. This encodes CASSVEAGLGIQYF.

This clone was found a few times. The chain employs TRBV11-3 and TRBJ1-3; TRBD1 matches at 9 bases. Germline V gene lookup returns CDR1 SGHNT and CDR2 YENEEA. J lost 2 bases, V lost 0 bases, and 5 bases had no gene match. This CDR3 is 17 amino acids long. The CDR3 DNA reads TGTGCCAGCAGCTTAGATCGGACAGGGGCGACTGGAAACACCATATATTTT. Its translation is CASSLDRTGATGNTIYF.

This clone was counted between two and nine times. This rearrangement joins TRBV6-1 to TRBJ2-7; D is possibly TRBD1 (6 bases). Germline CDR1 reads MNHNS; CDR2 reads SASEGT. V was trimmed by 7 bases and J by 4 bases, leaving 17 bases between them. This CDR3 is 14 amino acids long. CDR3 nucleotides: TGTGCCAGCACTAGAGCAGGGGCCCATTACGAGCAGTACTTC. Encoded protein: CASTRAGAHYEQYF.

The rearrangement links TRBV5-1 to TRBJ2-5; maybe TRBD1 (5 bases). CDR3 size: 13 residues. V gave up 5 bases and J gave up 2 bases, with 10 bases separating them. The germline V gene has CDR1 SGHRS and CDR2 YFSETQ. For the CDR3, the DNA is TGCGCCAGCAGGGAGACAGCACAAGAGACCCAGTACTTC. It encodes CASRETAQETQYF.

The CDR3 DNA reads as TGCGCCATCAGGGGAATGGGACAGGGAAACTACGAGCAGTACTTC. Its protein is CAIRGMGQGNYEQYF. This chain uses TRBV23-1 with TRBJ2-7; 9 bases match TRBD1. TRBV23-1 is reported as an ORF; its role is uncertain. The V segment lost 10 bases and the J segment 3 bases; nucleotides outside the gene matches: 13. The CDR3 runs 15 residues.

V gene TRBV5-6 combines with J gene TRBJ2-7, with 14 bases aligning to TRBD2. CDR1 and CDR2 (germline): SGHDT, YYEEEE. V dropped 0 bases and J dropped 4; count of bases not matched to a gene: 9. This CDR3 has 18 residues. CDR3 nucleotide sequence: TGTGCCAGCAGCTTGGTTACGGGACTAGCGGGAGAAGATTACGAGCAGTACTTC. Encoded protein: CASSLVTGLAGEDYEQYF.

In its sample, this clone was seen a few times. This chain connects TRBV7-9 to TRBJ1-1; D is uncertain. Looked up from germline, CDR1 is SEHNR and CDR2 is FQNEAQ (reference sequence). The V gene lost 5 bases and the J gene lost 1 base, with 11 bases spanning the gap. The CDR3 runs 14 residues. CDR3 bases: TGTGCCAGCAGCCCCCTGAGCCCGAACACTGAAGCTTTCTTT. Its translation is CASSPLSPNTEAFF. The entire variable domain, with the rest obtained from reference TRBV7-9 and TRBJ1-1, is as follows: DTGVSQNPRHKITKRGQNVTFRCDPISEHNRLYWYRQTLGQGPEFLTYFQNEAQLEKSRLLSDRFSAERPKGSFSTLEIQRTEQGDSAMYLCASSPLSPNTEAFFGQGTRLTVV.

The V call is TRBV28, the J call TRBJ2-3; 8 bases line up with TRBD1. Trimming removed 7 bases from V and 5 bases from J; junction bases left unmatched: 14. This CDR3 spans 16 amino acids. Germline loops: CDR1 MDHEN, CDR2 SYDVKM. CDR3 loop: CASTLGVGQGGDTQYF. In nucleotides, the CDR3 is TGTGCCAGCACCCTCGGCGTTGGACAGGGTGGAGATACGCAGTATTTT.

The V and J genes are TRBV11-2 and TRBJ2-7, with 8 bases lining up with TRBD1. This CDR3 has 17 amino acids. Germline values: CDR1 SGHAT, CDR2 FQNNGV. V shed 5 bases and J 2 bases; nucleotides not matched to a gene: 14. The CDR3 loop is CASSPIRGGTGAYEQYF. The CDR3 nucleotides are TGTGCCAGCAGCCCGATCCGTGGGGGGACAGGAGCCTACGAGCAGTACTTC.

This rearrangement joins TRBV10-3 to TRBJ2-1; TRBD2 aligns across 11 bases. Germline lookup yields CDR1 ENHRY and CDR2 SYGVKD. Losses at the gene ends were 8 bases for V and 15 bases for J; bases not matched to a gene: 9. The CDR3 extends over 12 amino acids. The CDR3 loop reads CAIGSGRDRPFF. The CDR3 nucleotides are TGTGCCATCGGTAGCGGGAGGGATCGTCCGTTCTTC.

CDR3 region: CAISEYRDGYTF. The CDR3 coding sequence is TGTGCCATCAGTGAGTACAGGGACGGCTACACCTTC. This chain uses TRBV10-3 with TRBJ1-2, with a possible D match to TRBD1 (6 bases). This CDR3 spans 12 amino acids. Trimming cost V 1 base and J 8 bases, with 8 bases left between them. The germline gives CDR1 ENHRY, CDR2 SYGVKD.

This chain joins TRBV4-1 and TRBJ2-1; 9 positions agree with TRBD2. Trimming cost V 2 bases and J 6 bases; bases outside gene matches: 11. The CDR3 runs to 17 residues. The germline V gene encodes CDR1 MGHRA and CDR2 YSYEKL. The CDR3 region has the DNA TGCGCCAGCAGCCAACCCGTAGCGGGAGAGAGGGGCAATGAGCAGTTCTTC. It encodes CASSQPVAGERGNEQFF.

V usage is TRBV29-1 and J usage is TRBJ2-7; TRBD2 aligns across 16 bases. The V and J ends lost 3 bases and 8 bases, in that order; junction bases with no gene match: 10. Germline V gives CDR1 SQVTM, CDR2 ANQGSEA. The CDR3 loop spans 16 amino acids. The CDR3 loop is CSVEGLAGGPYGQQYF. The CDR3 DNA follows: TGCAGCGTTGAGGGACTAGCGGGAGGGCCCTATGGCCAGCAGTACTTC.

V gene TRBV9 combines with J gene TRBJ2-7, with no clear D. In germline, CDR1 is SGDLS, CDR2 YYNGEE. V lost 4 bases and J lost 2, with 13 bases in between. The CDR3 is made up of 14 amino acids. The CDR3 DNA reads TGTGCCAGCAGCCCCCGGTTTGAAACCTACGAGCAGTACTTC. Residues: CASSPRFETYEQYF.

The CDR3 loop reads CASSAGLAGHTGELFF. The CDR3 DNA is TGCGCCAGCAGCGCCGGACTAGCGGGACACACCGGGGAGCTGTTTTTT. The chain links TRBV5-1 to TRBJ2-2; TRBD2 aligns across 12 bases. Germline CDR1 and CDR2: SGHRS and YFSETQ. The CDR3 spans 16 residues. The V segment lost 4 bases and the J segment 3 bases; nucleotides outside the gene matches: 4.

This clone was seen more than once but under ten times. The rearrangement links TRBV5-1 to TRBJ2-3; D unresolved. The V end lost 3 bases, the J end lost 3 bases, and 5 bases lay between the germline ends. CDR3 length: 12 residues. Per the germline V gene, CDR1 is SGHRS and CDR2 is YFSETQ. The CDR3 bases are TGCGCCAGCAGCTCAACTACAGATACGCAGTATTTT. It translates to CASSSTTDTQYF.